This TCR beta chain was identified during a study of blood T cell repertoires in COVID-19. Study information: Collection of acute and convalescent COVID-19 samples took place in the United States, Italy and Spain. In each case, the material was cDNA or gDNA derived from T cells, B-cell-depleted T cells, or PBMCs.

In the authors' methods: It was from reference gene primer amplification that nucleated cell counts were estimated. Data came from immunoSEQ multiplex PCR; TCRdb stores just in-frame clones and leaves some out. V and J calls and clone size are as listed in that table; D and trimming were resolved from the DNA. The table has roughly 46,000 clones, around 86% seen once; the top ten hold roughly 15%. The sequenced sample consisted of peripheral blood. The sequence was obtained from a human donor in a cohort sampled during active COVID-19.

CDR3 bases: TGTGCCAGCAGCCCCCTAGCGGGCCGCTCCTACGAGCAGTACTTC. Amino acid sequence: CASSPLAGRSYEQYF. The chain joins TRBV6-5 to TRBJ2-7, with 8 bases matching TRBD2. The length of the CDR3 is 15 residues. V gave up 6 bases and J gave up 0 bases; unmatched junction bases: 7. In germline, CDR1 is MNHEY, CDR2 SVGAGI.